This entry features one T cell receptor (beta chain) sequence. This entry belongs to a study of blood T cell repertoires in COVID-19. Using immunoSEQ multiplex PCR, the repertoire was profiled, and TCRdb retains in-frame clones only, with some absent. The sample includes 110,000 to 150,000 clones, around nine tenths seen only once; the top ten take about 4.3%. The length of the CDR3 is 14 residues. V lost 0 bases, J lost 5 bases, and 11 bases lay in between. CDR1 SGHDT and CDR2 YYEEEE come from the germline V gene. The V and J genes are TRBV5-6 and TRBJ1-2; D not certain. The sequence came from a woman aged 40 to 49 with acute or convalescent COVID-19. Sequencing was done on a sample of peripheral blood. The CDR3 protein is CASSLAGIGYGYTF. The CDR3, as DNA: TGTGCCAGCAGCTTGGCGGGGATTGGTTATGGCTACACCTTC.